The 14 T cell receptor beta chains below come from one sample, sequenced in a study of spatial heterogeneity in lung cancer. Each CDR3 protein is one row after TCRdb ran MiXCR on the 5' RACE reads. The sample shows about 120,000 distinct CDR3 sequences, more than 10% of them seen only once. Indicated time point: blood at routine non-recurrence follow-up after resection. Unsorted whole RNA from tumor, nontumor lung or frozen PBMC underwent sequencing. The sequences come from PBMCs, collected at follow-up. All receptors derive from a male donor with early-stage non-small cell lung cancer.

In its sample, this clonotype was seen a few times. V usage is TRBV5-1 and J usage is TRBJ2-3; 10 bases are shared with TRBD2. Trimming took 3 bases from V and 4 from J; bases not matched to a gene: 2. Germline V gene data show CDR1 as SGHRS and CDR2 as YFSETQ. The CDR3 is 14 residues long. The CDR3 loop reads CASSSGTSADTQYF. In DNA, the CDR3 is TGCGCCAGCAGCTCCGGGACTAGCGCAGATACGCAGTATTTT.

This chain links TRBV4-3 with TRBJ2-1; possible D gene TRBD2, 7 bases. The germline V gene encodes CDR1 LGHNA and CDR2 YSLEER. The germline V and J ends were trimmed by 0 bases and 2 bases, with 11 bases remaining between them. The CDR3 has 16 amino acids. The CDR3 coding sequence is TGCGCCAGCAGCCAAGACGGCGGGGGCACCTACAATGAGCAGTTCTTC. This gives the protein CASSQDGGGTYNEQFF.

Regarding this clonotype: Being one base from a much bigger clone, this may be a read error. This CDR3 is CASSSGYKQHF. For the CDR3, the DNA is TGTGCCAGCAGTTCCGGCTACAAGCAGCACTTC. V usage is TRBV12-3 or TRBV12-4 and J usage is TRBJ2-7; D remains ambiguous. CDR3 size: 11 residues.

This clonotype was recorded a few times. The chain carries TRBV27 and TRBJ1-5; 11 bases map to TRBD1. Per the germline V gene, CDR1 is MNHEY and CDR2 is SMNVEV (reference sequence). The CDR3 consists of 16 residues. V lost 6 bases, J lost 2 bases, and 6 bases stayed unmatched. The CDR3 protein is CASRRTGGSGNQPQHF. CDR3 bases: TGTGCCAGCAGGCGGACAGGGGGCAGTGGCAATCAGCCCCAGCATTTT.

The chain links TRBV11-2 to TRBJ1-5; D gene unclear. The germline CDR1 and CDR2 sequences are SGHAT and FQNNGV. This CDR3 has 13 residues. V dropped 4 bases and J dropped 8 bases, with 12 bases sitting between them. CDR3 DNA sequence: TGTGCCAGCAGCTCAGGAAGCATGGAGCCCCAGCATTTT. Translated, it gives CASSSGSMEPQHF.

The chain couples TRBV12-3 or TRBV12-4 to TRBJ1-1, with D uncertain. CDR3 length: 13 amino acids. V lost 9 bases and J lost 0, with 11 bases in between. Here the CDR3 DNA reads TGTGCCAGTGAGAAGGAAATGAACACTGAAGCTTTCTTT. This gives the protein CASEKEMNTEAFF.

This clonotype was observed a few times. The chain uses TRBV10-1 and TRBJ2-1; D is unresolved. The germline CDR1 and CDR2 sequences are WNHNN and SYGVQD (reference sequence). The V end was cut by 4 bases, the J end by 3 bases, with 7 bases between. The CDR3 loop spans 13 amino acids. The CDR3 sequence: CASSGTDYNEQFF. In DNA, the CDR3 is TGCGCCAGCAGTGGGACGGACTACAATGAGCAGTTCTTC.

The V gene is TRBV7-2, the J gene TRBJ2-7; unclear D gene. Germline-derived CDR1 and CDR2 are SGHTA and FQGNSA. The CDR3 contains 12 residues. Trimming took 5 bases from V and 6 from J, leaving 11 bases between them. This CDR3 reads CASSPPRGEQYF. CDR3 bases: TGTGCCAGCAGCCCCCCACGTGGCGAGCAGTACTTC.

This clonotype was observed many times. The CDR3 region is CASSQDAGGGVQPQHF. As DNA, the CDR3 is TGCGCCAGCAGCCAAGATGCGGGAGGGGGCGTTCAGCCCCAGCATTTT. The V and J genes are TRBV4-3 and TRBJ1-5; 7 nucleotides align to TRBD1. Germline CDR1 LGHNA, CDR2 YSLEER. This CDR3 contains 16 residues. J gave up 6 bases and V 0 bases, and 8 bases lay outside the gene matches.

This chain's CDR3 is CASSLTLSSGTGELFF. In nucleotides, the CDR3 is TGTGCCAGCAGCCTTACCCTGTCGTCGGGCACCGGGGAGCTGTTTTTT. The genes are TRBV4-2 and TRBJ2-2, with D unclear. The CDR3 spans 16 residues. CDR1 is LGHNA, CDR2 YNFKEQ, per germline. V lost 4 bases to trimming and J lost 4 bases, with 16 bases between them.

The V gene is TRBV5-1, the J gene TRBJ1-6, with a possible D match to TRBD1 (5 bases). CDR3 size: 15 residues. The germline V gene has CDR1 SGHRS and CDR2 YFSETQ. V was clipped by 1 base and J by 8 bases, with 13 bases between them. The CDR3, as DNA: TGCGCCAGCAGCTTGAAGGGGCAGACGGATTCACCCCTCCACTTT. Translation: CASSLKGQTDSPLHF.

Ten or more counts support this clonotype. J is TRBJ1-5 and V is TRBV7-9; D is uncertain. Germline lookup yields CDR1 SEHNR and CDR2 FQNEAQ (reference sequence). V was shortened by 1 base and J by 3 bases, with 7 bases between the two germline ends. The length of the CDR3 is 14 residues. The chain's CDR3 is CASSLGADNQPQHF. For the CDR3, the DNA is TGTGCCAGCAGCTTAGGGGCAGACAATCAGCCCCAGCATTTT. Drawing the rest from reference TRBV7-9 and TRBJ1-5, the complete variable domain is DTGVSQNPRHKITKRGQNVTFRCDPISEHNRLYWYRQTLGQGPEFLTYFQNEAQLEKSRLLSDRFSAERPKGSFSTLEIQRTEQGDSAMYLCASSLGADNQPQHFGDGTRLSIL.

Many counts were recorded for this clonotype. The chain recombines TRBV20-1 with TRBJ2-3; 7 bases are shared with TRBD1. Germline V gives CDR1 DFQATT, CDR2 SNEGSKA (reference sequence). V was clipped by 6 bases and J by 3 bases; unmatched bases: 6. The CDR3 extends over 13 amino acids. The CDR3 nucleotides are TGCAGTGCGCGTCGACAGGGAACAGATACGCAGTATTTT. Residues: CSARRQGTDTQYF.

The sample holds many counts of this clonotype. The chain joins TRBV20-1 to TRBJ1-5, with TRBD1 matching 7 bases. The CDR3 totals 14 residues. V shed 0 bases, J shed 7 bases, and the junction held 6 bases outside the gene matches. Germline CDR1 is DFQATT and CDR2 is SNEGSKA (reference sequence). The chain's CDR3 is CSAREPRGEQPQHF. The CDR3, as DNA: TGCAGTGCTAGAGAACCCAGGGGGGAACAGCCCCAGCATTTT.